These 8 T cell receptor beta chains were all obtained from the same sample, sequenced in a study of T cell clonotyping in hematopoietic cell transplantation. Data came from immunoSEQ multiplex PCR; TCRdb stores just in-frame clones and leaves some out. This sample carries tens of thousands of clones, approximately 90% of them seen once, and the ten largest clones take 5.5% to 7%. Documented time point: recipient sample about 28 days before transplant, after cytoreduction. The sample in question was peripheral blood mononuclear cells, obtained before stem cell transplant. The receptor set was obtained from a man in his 60s with biphenotypic leukemia. Some clones in this sample may be carry-over from other donors' samples.

CDR3 sequence (DNA): TGCGCCAGCAGCCCCAGGGACGGGAATGAAAAACTGTTTTTT. Its protein is CASSPRDGNEKLFF. The chain couples TRBV5-1 to TRBJ1-4, with a possible D match to TRBD1 (5 bases). Between the trimmed V and J ends, which lost 4 bases and 5 bases, there was a span of 12 bases. Germline lookup yields CDR1 SGHRS and CDR2 YFSETQ. This CDR3 is built from 14 residues.

The gene calls are TRBV7-2 and TRBJ2-1; 9 nucleotides match TRBD1. Unmatched junction bases numbered 2, after V lost 0 bases and J lost 5 bases. The CDR3 is 15 residues long. Germline V gene sequence: CDR1 SGHTA, CDR2 FQGNSA. DNA for the CDR3: TGTGCCAGCAGCTTAGCCTGGGACAGGGACAATGAGCAGTTCTTC. This codes for CASSLAWDRDNEQFF.

V gene TRBV25-1 combines with J gene TRBJ2-3, with TRBD2 matching over 11 bases. Germline CDR1 reads MGHDK; CDR2 reads SYGVNS. The CDR3 is made up of 18 amino acids. V shed 0 bases and J 4 bases; nucleotides not matched to a gene: 9. The CDR3, as DNA: TGTGCCAGCAGTGAATATAGGTCGACTAGCGGGACCCCAGATACGCAGTATTTT. Translation: CASSEYRSTSGTPDTQYF.

This chain joins TRBV6-1 and TRBJ2-7; perhaps TRBD1 as D (6 bases). The germline V gene encodes CDR1 MNHNS and CDR2 SASEGT. This CDR3 comprises 14 residues. Trimming removed 6 bases from V and 3 bases from J, with 15 bases in between. The CDR3 sequence: CASRVRGHLYEQYF. The CDR3 nucleotides are TGTGCCAGCAGGGTAAGGGGACACCTCTACGAGCAGTACTTC.

The rearrangement links TRBV7-2 to TRBJ1-1, with TRBD1 as a possible D gene (5 bases). Germline-derived CDR1 and CDR2 are SGHTA and FQGNSA. This CDR3 is built from 14 residues. V lost 3 bases to trimming and J lost 3 bases, with 11 bases between them. This chain's CDR3 is CASSFPGTDTEAFF. The CDR3 region has the DNA TGTGCCAGCAGCTTTCCGGGGACGGACACTGAAGCTTTCTTT.

This clone appeared once. The rearrangement links TRBV4-3 to TRBJ2-7; TRBD2 matches at 10 bases. Per the germline V gene, CDR1 is LGHNA and CDR2 is YSLEER. V lost 0 bases and J lost 9; bases outside the gene matches: 8. This CDR3 has 15 amino acids. The DNA for the CDR3 is TGCGCCAGCAGCCAAGAGGCTAGCGGGAGTATAGGGCAGTACTTC. Translated, it gives CASSQEASGSIGQYF.

The V and J genes are TRBV5-1 and TRBJ2-3; 10 nucleotides match TRBD2. Per the germline V gene, CDR1 is SGHRS and CDR2 is YFSETQ. J lost 7 bases, V lost 4 bases, and 6 bases had no gene match. The CDR3 totals 14 residues. CDR3 in amino acids: CASSTRLAGHTQYF. Written as DNA, the CDR3 is TGCGCCAGCAGCACCCGACTAGCGGGCCATACGCAGTATTTT.

The chain is built from TRBV5-1 and TRBJ1-2; D possibly corresponds to TRBD1 (5 bases). Germline V gene sequence: CDR1 SGHRS, CDR2 YFSETQ. The CDR3 consists of 15 residues. Trimming took off 2 bases at V and 5 bases at J, with 16 bases between the two ends. In DNA form, the CDR3 reads TGCGCCAGCAGCTTCTTTGGGACGGAGGAGTATGGCTACACCTTC. It codes for CASSFFGTEEYGYTF.